The 18 T cell receptor beta chains below all came from one sample that was sequenced in a study of blood T cell repertoires in COVID-19. Using immunoSEQ multiplex PCR, the repertoire was profiled, and TCRdb retains in-frame clones only, with some absent. The sample carries about 50,000 clones, 86% recorded once. The specimen was peripheral blood. All receptors derive from a man between 65 and 80 years old with acute or convalescent COVID-19.

The chain employs TRBV11-3 and TRBJ2-1; D possibly corresponds to TRBD2 (6 bases). In germline, CDR1 is SGHNT, CDR2 YENEEA. Trimming stripped 1 base from V and 4 bases from J, with 14 bases between. This CDR3 has 16 residues. The CDR3 loop reads CASSLASAHLYNEQFF. The CDR3 nucleotides are TGTGCCAGCAGCTTAGCTAGCGCACACTTATACAATGAGCAGTTCTTC.

The chain has TRBV2 and TRBJ1-2; 8 bases line up with TRBD1. Germline values: CDR1 SNHLY, CDR2 FYNNEI. V dropped 9 bases and J dropped 4; count of bases not matched to a gene: 7. The CDR3 loop spans 13 amino acids. The CDR3 loop is CASQQGVGYGYTF. The CDR3 DNA follows: TGTGCCAGTCAACAGGGGGTGGGCTATGGCTACACCTTC. The complete variable domain, with remaining parts taken from reference TRBV2 and TRBJ1-2, reads EPEVTQTPSHQVTQMGQEVILRCVPISNHLYFYWYRQILGQKVEFLVSFYNNEISEKSEIFDDQFSVERPDGSNFTLKIRSTKLEDSAMYFCASQQGVGYGYTFGSGTRLTVV.

V and J are TRBV19 and TRBJ1-2; D not certain. V was clipped by 3 bases and J by 0 bases, with 8 bases between them. The CDR3 has 14 amino acids. The V gene's germline CDR1 is LNHDA and CDR2 SQIVND (reference sequence). The CDR3 DNA sequence: TGTGCCAGTAGTATGATACAGACTAACTATGGCTACACCTTC. This codes for CASSMIQTNYGYTF.

The rearrangement uses TRBV2 and TRBJ2-6, with a tentative D call TRBD1 (5 bases). Looked up from germline, CDR1 is SNHLY and CDR2 is FYNNEI. The CDR3 runs 15 residues. V was trimmed by 6 bases and J by 11 bases, leaving 20 bases between them. CDR3 region: CASRADTGDLYVLTF. The CDR3 nucleotides read TGTGCCAGCAGGGCCGATACAGGAGATTTGTACGTCCTGACTTTC.

CDR3: CASSQGRPSGGYEQYF. The CDR3 DNA is TGTGCCAGCAGCCAAGGACGTCCTAGCGGGGGCTACGAGCAGTACTTC. This chain links TRBV4-2 with TRBJ2-7; 10 bases align to TRBD2. V gave up 1 base and J gave up 3 bases; unmatched junction bases: 6. CDR1 LGHNA and CDR2 YNFKEQ come from the germline V gene. This CDR3 region has 16 residues.

The rearrangement links TRBV2 to TRBJ2-2; the D gene is possibly TRBD2 (5 bases). In germline, CDR1 is SNHLY, CDR2 FYNNEI. Trimming removed 6 bases at V and 4 bases at J, with 12 bases between. The CDR3 is made up of 14 amino acids. CDR3 loop: CASRRTRSTGELFF. In DNA, the CDR3 is TGTGCCAGCAGACGTACTAGAAGCACCGGGGAGCTGTTTTTT.

The J gene is TRBJ2-3, the V gene TRBV7-2, with D perhaps TRBD1 (7 bases). Trimming cost V 5 bases and J 5 bases, with 20 bases left between them. The CDR3 contains 16 residues. Germline CDR1 SGHTA, CDR2 FQGNSA. CDR3 DNA: TGTGCCAGCAGCCACGGCGGACAGGCCGGGGGAGATACGCAGTATTTT. It is translated as CASSHGGQAGGDTQYF.

This chain uses TRBV6-2 or TRBV6-3 with TRBJ1-6; 7 bases are shared with TRBD1. The CDR3 extends over 15 amino acids. Per the germline V gene, CDR1 is MNHEY and CDR2 is SVGEGT. V dropped 2 bases and J dropped 9; count of bases not matched to a gene: 7. The CDR3, as DNA: TGTGCCAGCAGTTACCGGGAGGGGGCAAGTTCACCCCTCCACTTT. Its protein product is CASSYREGASSPLHF.

The chain joins TRBV6-5 to TRBJ1-1; D uncertain. This CDR3 is built from 13 residues. The germline V gene has CDR1 MNHEY and CDR2 SVGAGI. V dropped 2 bases and J dropped 3 bases, with 7 bases sitting between them. CDR3 sequence reads: CASSYTGYTEAFF. The CDR3 DNA reads TGTGCCAGCAGTTACACGGGATACACTGAAGCTTTCTTT.

J is TRBJ2-5 and V is TRBV5-1; TRBD1 might be the D (6 bases). V was pared by 4 bases and J by 8 bases, with 12 bases between. CDR3 length: 12 amino acids. The V gene's germline CDR1 is SGHRS and CDR2 YFSETQ. CDR3 region: CASSGDTFTQYF. CDR3 in DNA: TGCGCCAGCAGCGGGGACACCTTCACCCAGTACTTC.

The gene calls are TRBV27 and TRBJ1-5; the D gene is possibly TRBD1 (5 bases). V lost 5 bases to trimming and J lost 6 bases, with 14 bases between them. The CDR3 sequence is 14 residues long. Germline lookup yields CDR1 MNHEY and CDR2 SMNVEV (reference sequence). CDR3 residues: CASSRSRVRQPQHF. For the CDR3, the DNA is TGTGCCAGCAGTAGGAGCAGGGTCCGTCAGCCCCAGCATTTT.

The CDR3 region has the DNA TGCGCCAGCAGCCAAGGGGACAGAAGGAATGAGCAGTTCTTC. The encoded protein is CASSQGDRRNEQFF. This chain connects TRBV4-1 to TRBJ2-1, with TRBD1 identical over 7 bases. Germline V lookup: CDR1 MGHRA, CDR2 YSYEKL. J gave up 7 bases and V 1 base, and 4 bases lay outside the gene matches. This CDR3 comprises 14 residues.

The rearrangement uses TRBV11-2 and TRBJ1-1, with a weak D call TRBD1 (5 bases). Per germline, CDR1 SGHAT and CDR2 FQNNGV. This CDR3 has 15 amino acids. V was trimmed by 1 base and J by 1 base, leaving 10 bases between them. The CDR3 region is CASSLGTGENTEAFF. The DNA for the CDR3 is TGTGCCAGCAGCTTAGGTACGGGGGAGAACACTGAAGCTTTCTTT.

The V call is TRBV5-6, the J call TRBJ1-2; 10 bases agree with TRBD1. This CDR3 spans 18 amino acids. J lost 8 bases, V lost 3 bases, and 19 bases had no gene match. Germline V gives CDR1 SGHDT, CDR2 YYEEEE. Here the CDR3 reads CASSSYRDRGLLESGYTF. The CDR3 DNA is TGTGCCAGCAGCTCCTATCGGGACAGGGGACTACTGGAGTCGGGCTACACCTTC.

This clone has a count of ten or more. CDR3 in DNA: TGTGCCAGCAGCCTAGGACAGGGGAGCACTGAAGCTTTCTTT. Translated: CASSLGQGSTEAFF. V is TRBV2 and J is TRBJ1-1; 9 bases fit TRBD1. The germline V gene has CDR1 SNHLY and CDR2 FYNNEI. V trimming: 6 bases; J trimming: 4 bases; junction bases outside the gene matches: 6. This CDR3 has 14 residues.

J is TRBJ1-2 and V is TRBV24-1; D unclear. The V gene lost 3 bases and the J gene lost 9 bases, with 13 bases spanning the gap. The CDR3 sequence is 13 residues long. Germline V CDR1 and CDR2: KGHDR, SFDVKD. As DNA, the CDR3 is TGTGCCACCAGTGATAAGGTAGCCGACCGCTACACCTTC. It specifies CATSDKVADRYTF.

This chain links TRBV27 with TRBJ1-4; no firm D call. CDR3 length: 14 amino acids. Trimming took off 4 bases at V and 8 bases at J, with 14 bases between the two ends. CDR1 and CDR2 (germline): MNHEY, SMNVEV (reference sequence). The CDR3 loop reads CASSSTSEGEKLFF. The CDR3 bases are TGTGCCAGCAGTTCTACCTCGGAGGGCGAAAAACTGTTTTTT.

The sample holds a few counts of this clone. This CDR3 is CASGHSNQPQHF. CDR3 DNA sequence: TGTGCCAGCGGGCACAGCAATCAGCCCCAGCATTTT. V and J are TRBV27 and TRBJ1-5; D is uncertain. Per germline, CDR1 MNHEY and CDR2 SMNVEV (reference sequence). The CDR3 runs to 12 residues. V lost 8 bases, J lost 1 base, and 6 bases lay in between.